These 6 T cell receptor beta chains originate from one sample sequenced in a study of vaccination and CD4 T cells after COVID-19. TCRdb fed the PCR reads into MiXCR, producing one record per CDR3 protein. This table has fewer than 30,000 distinct CDR3 sequences, 51% appearing once. Sequenced here: CD4+ T cells from blood, sampled before SARS-CoV-2 vaccination. Receptor source: a human donor who had recovered from COVID-19.

The sample holds a few counts of this clonotype. The chain couples TRBV18 to TRBJ1-2; D possibly corresponds to TRBD1 (6 bases). Trimming removed 2 bases from V and 6 bases from J, with 7 bases in between. Germline-derived CDR1 and CDR2 are KGHSH and LQKENI. The CDR3 loop spans 12 amino acids. CDR3 loop: CASSPGGNGYTF. The CDR3 coding sequence is TGTGCCAGCTCACCAGGGGGCAATGGCTACACCTTC. The variable domain in full, completed from reference TRBV18 and TRBJ1-2, reads NAGVMQNPRHLVRRRGQEARLRCSPMKGHSHVYWYRQLPEEGLKFMVYLQKENIIDESGMPKERFSAEFPKEGPSILRIQQVVRGDSAAYFCASSPGGNGYTFGSGTRLTVV.

In this sample, this clonotype turned up a few times. The chain recombines TRBV27 with TRBJ2-1, with 9 bases identical to TRBD1. The CDR3 is 16 amino acids. Germline loops: CDR1 MNHEY, CDR2 SMNVEV (reference sequence). The V segment lost 6 bases and the J segment 4 bases; nucleotides outside the gene matches: 10. DNA of the CDR3: TGTGCCAGCAGACCCGTTTTGGACAGGGGTTACAATGAGCAGTTCTTC. Encoded protein: CASRPVLDRGYNEQFF.

This clonotype showed up just a few times. This sequence joins TRBV20-1 and TRBJ2-7, with TRBD1 matching over 8 bases. This CDR3 contains 15 residues. Germline CDR1 is DFQATT and CDR2 is SNEGSKA (reference sequence). The V gene end was trimmed by 0 bases and the J gene end by 7 bases; junction bases not matched to a gene: 11. The CDR3 sequence is CSARERTGRLQEQYF. The CDR3 nucleotides are TGCAGTGCTAGAGAACGGACAGGGAGGCTTCAGGAGCAGTACTTC.

The chain has TRBV11-2 and TRBJ2-7, with D uncertain. This CDR3 is 13 amino acids long. The germline CDR1 and CDR2 sequences are SGHAT and FQNNGV. The ends were cut back, 6 bases at V and 3 bases at J, with 12 bases in the middle. The CDR3 loop is CASSTSGFYEQYF. Written as DNA, the CDR3 is TGTGCCAGCAGTACCTCCGGCTTCTACGAGCAGTACTTC. Using reference TRBV11-2 and TRBJ2-7 for the parts outside the CDR3, the full variable domain is EAGVAQSPRYKIIEKRQSVAFWCNPISGHATLYWYQQILGQGPKLLIQFQNNGVVDDSQLPKDRFSAERLKGVDSTLKIQPAKLEDSAVYLCASSTSGFYEQYFGPGTRLTVT.

The V call is TRBV2, the J call TRBJ1-6; D is possibly TRBD1 (5 bases). Trimming took 7 bases from V and 2 from J, leaving 12 bases between them. This CDR3 contains 15 residues. The V gene's germline CDR1 is SNHLY and CDR2 FYNNEI. This chain's CDR3 is CASTWGTAYNSPLHF. The CDR3 region has the DNA TGTGCCAGCACCTGGGGGACTGCCTATAATTCACCCCTCCACTTT.

V and J are TRBV12-3 or TRBV12-4 and TRBJ1-5; D remains ambiguous. CDR3 length: 14 amino acids. With 5 bases removed from V and 8 bases from J, the gap between germline ends came to 16 bases. CDR3 region: CASSERPDVKPQHF. The CDR3 DNA reads as TGTGCCAGCAGTGAGAGACCGGACGTTAAGCCCCAGCATTTT.